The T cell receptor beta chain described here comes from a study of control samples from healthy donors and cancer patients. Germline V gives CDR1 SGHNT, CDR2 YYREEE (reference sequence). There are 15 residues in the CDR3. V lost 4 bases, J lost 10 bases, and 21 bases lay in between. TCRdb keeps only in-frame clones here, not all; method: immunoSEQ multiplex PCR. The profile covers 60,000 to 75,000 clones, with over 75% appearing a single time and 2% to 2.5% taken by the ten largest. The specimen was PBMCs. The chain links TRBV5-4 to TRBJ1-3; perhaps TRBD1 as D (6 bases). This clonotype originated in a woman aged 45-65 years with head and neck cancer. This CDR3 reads CASSPDRSPLGTIYF. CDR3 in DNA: TGTGCCAGCAGCCCTGACAGGAGTCCTCTGGGGACCATATATTTT. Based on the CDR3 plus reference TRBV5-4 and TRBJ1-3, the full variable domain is ETGVTQSPTHLIKTRGQQVTLRCSSQSGHNTVSWYQQALGQGPQFIFQYYREEENGRGNFPPRFSGLQFPNYSSELNVNALELDDSALYLCASSPDRSPLGTIYFGEGSWLTVV.